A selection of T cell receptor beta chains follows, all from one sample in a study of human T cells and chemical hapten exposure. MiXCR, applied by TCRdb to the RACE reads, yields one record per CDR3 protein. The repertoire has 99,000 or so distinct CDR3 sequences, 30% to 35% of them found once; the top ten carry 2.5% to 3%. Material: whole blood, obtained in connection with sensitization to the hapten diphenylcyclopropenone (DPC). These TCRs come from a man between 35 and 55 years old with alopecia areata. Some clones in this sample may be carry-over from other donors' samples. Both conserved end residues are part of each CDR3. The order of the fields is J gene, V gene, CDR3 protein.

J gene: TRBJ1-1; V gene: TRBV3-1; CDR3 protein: CASSQARQNTEAFF
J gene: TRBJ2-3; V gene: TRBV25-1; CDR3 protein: CASSPTDRVNTQYF
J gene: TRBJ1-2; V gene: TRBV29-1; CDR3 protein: CSTRQGLYGYTF
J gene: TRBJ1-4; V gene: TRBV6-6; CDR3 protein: CASSGTGDPTNEKLFF
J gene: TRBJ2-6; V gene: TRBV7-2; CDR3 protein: CASSLVQPFRSGANVLTF
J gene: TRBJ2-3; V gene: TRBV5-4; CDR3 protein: CASSPPSGRGMTQYF
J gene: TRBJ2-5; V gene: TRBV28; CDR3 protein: CASSLIFSSTGQETQYF
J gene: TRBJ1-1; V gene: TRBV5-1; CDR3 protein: CASSGRDTRDTEAFF
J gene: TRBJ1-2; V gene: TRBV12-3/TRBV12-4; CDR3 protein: CASSLEATGQGKGYTF
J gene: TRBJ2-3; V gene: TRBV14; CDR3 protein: CASSQALAARQGTQYF
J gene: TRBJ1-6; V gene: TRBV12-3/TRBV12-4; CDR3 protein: CASSLGGGNSPLHF
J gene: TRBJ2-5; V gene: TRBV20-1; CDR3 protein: CSAIRSLGLETQYF
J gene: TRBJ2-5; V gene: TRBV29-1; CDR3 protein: CSVEPRRETQYF
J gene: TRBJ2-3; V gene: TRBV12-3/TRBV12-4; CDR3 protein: CASSPLAGVSTDTQYF
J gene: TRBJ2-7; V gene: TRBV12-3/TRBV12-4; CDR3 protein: CASSLGLAGVIYEQYF
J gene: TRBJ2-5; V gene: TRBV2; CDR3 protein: CASSGTSGSPPRTQYF
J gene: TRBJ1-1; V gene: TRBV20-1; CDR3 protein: CSARDQRGTEAFF
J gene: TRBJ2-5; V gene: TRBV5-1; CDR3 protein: CASSLMGDETQYF
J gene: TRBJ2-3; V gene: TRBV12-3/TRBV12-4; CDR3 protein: CASAGQLGDTQYF
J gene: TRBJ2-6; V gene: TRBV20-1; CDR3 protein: CSARSLQVGANVLTF
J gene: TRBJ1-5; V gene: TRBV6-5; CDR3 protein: CASRPGQGDNQPQHF
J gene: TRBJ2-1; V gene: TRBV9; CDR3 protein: CASTSGGINYNEQFF
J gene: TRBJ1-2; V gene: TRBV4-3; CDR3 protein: CASSPRNGYAAGYTF
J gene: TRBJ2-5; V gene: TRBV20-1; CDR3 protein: CSAIPGVVETQYF
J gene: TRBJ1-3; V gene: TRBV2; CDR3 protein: CASSGGGSGNTIYF
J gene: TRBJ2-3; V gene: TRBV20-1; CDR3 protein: CSARGLGAGGPTDTQYF
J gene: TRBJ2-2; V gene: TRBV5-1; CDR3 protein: CASTRTGNAGELFF
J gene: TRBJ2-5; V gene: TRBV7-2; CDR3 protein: CASSLADRETQYF
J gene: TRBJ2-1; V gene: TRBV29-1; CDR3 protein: CSVEPGVGNEQFF
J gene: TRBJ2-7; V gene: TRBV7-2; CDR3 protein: CASSPRILYEQYF
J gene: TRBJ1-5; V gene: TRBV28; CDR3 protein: CASSLVGPQHF
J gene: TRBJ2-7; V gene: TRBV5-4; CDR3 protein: CASSPTSGVSYEQYF
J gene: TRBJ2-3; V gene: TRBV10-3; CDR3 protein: CAISDSADTQYF
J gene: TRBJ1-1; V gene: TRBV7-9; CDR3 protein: CASSFSRGQEAFF
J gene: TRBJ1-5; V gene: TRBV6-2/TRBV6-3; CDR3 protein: CASSPQGGSNQPQHF
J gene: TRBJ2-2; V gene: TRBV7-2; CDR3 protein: CASRTRETGELFF
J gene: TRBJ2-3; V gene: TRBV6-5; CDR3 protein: CASSGPGLESSTQYF
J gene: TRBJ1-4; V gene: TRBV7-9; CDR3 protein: CASSSSGTGLNEKLFF
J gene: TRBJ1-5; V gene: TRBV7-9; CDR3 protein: CASSLGGVGSNQPQHF
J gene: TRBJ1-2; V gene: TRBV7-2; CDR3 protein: CASSPAWRTGESYGYTF
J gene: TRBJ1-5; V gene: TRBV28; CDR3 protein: CASMGVINQPQHF
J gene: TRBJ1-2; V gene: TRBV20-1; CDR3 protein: CSASRYEGYTF
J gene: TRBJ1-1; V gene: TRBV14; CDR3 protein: CASSRGTGGYTEAFF
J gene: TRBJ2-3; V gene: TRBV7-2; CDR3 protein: CASSLDSGSTDTQYF
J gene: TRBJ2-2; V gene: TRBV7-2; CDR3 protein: CASSTPRGSGTGELFF
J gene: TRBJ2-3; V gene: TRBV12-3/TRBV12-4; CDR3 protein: CASSLLAGGSDTQYF
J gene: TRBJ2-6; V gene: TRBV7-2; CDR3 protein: CASSLWGSSSGANVLTF
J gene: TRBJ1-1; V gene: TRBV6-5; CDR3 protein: CASRPRRTGTGIAFF
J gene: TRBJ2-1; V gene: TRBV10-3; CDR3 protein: CAISERVPGAGGSNEQFF
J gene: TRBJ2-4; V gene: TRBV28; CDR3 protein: CASSLSPQGLAKNIQYF
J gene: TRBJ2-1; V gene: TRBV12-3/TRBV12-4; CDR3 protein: CASSVGTGHNEQFF